These 17 T cell receptor beta chains came from one sample sequenced in a study of blood T cell repertoires in COVID-19. Only in-frame clones appear in the TCRdb table, and some are missing; sequencing was by immunoSEQ multiplex PCR. The sample has over 200,000 clones, around 83% seen once. The material sequenced was peripheral blood. These receptors came from a woman aged 45 to 65 with acute or convalescent COVID-19.

The chain couples TRBV11-2 to TRBJ2-2; 7 bases map to TRBD2. Germline lookup yields CDR1 SGHAT and CDR2 FQNNGV. The CDR3 sequence is 15 residues long. With 5 bases clipped from V and 6 bases from J, the junction kept 9 bases outside the gene matches. The CDR3 is CASSPGLVWSGELFF. CDR3 bases: TGTGCCAGCAGCCCAGGACTAGTTTGGTCCGGGGAGCTGTTTTTT. The whole variable domain, remainder taken from reference TRBV11-2 and TRBJ2-2, is EAGVAQSPRYKIIEKRQSVAFWCNPISGHATLYWYQQILGQGPKLLIQFQNNGVVDDSQLPKDRFSAERLKGVDSTLKIQPAKLEDSAVYLCASSPGLVWSGELFFGEGSRLTVL.

The chain carries TRBV5-1 and TRBJ2-1; TRBD2 matches at 16 bases. After removal of 0 bases from V and 12 bases from J, the junction contained 15 bases not matched to a gene. The CDR3 is made up of 19 amino acids. Germline assignment: CDR1 SGHRS and CDR2 YFSETQ. This CDR3 is CASSLVPGLAGGGFEGQFF. Written as DNA, the CDR3 is TGCGCCAGCAGCTTGGTTCCGGGACTAGCGGGAGGGGGGTTCGAGGGGCAGTTCTTC. Full variable domain (missing parts from reference TRBV5-1 and TRBJ2-1): KAGVTQTPRYLIKTRGQQVTLSCSPISGHRSVSWYQQTPGQGLQFLFEYFSETQRNKGNFPGRFSGRQFSNSRSEMNVSTLELGDSALYLCASSLVPGLAGGGFEGQFFGPGTRLTVL.

The CDR3 reads CASSDQGGEANYGYTF. DNA of the CDR3: TGTGCCAGCAGCGACCAGGGTGGGGAGGCTAACTATGGCTACACCTTC. This chain connects TRBV2 to TRBJ1-2, with D possibly TRBD1 on 5 matching bases. In germline, CDR1 is SNHLY, CDR2 FYNNEI. V lost 6 bases and J lost 0, with 17 bases in between. The CDR3 has 16 amino acids. Together with reference TRBV2 and TRBJ1-2, the CDR3 gives the full variable domain: EPEVTQTPSHQVTQMGQEVILRCVPISNHLYFYWYRQILGQKVEFLVSFYNNEISEKSEIFDDQFSVERPDGSNFTLKIRSTKLEDSAMYFCASSDQGGEANYGYTFGSGTRLTVV.

This chain uses TRBV11-3 with TRBJ2-2; D ambiguous. Trimming stripped 5 bases from V and 5 bases from J, with 12 bases between. The CDR3 sequence is 14 residues long. Germline V lookup: CDR1 SGHNT, CDR2 YENEEA. The CDR3 is CASSPISATGELFF. In nucleotides, the CDR3 is TGTGCCAGCAGCCCTATCTCTGCGACCGGGGAGCTGTTTTTT. Based on the CDR3 plus reference TRBV11-3 and TRBJ2-2, the full variable domain is EAGVVQSPRYKIIEKKQPVAFWCNPISGHNTLYWYLQNLGQGPELLIRYENEEAVDDSQLPKDRFSAERLKGVDSTLKIQPAELGDSAVYLCASSPISATGELFFGEGSRLTVL.

This sequence joins TRBV3-1 (or the pseudogene TRBV3-2) and TRBJ2-5; D unresolved. Germline CDR1 is LGHDT and CDR2 is YNNKEL (reference sequence). V lost 4 bases and J lost 5, with 11 bases in between. The CDR3 covers 13 residues. CDR3 bases: TGTGCCAGCAGCCTAGCCTACTTTGAGACCCAGTACTTC. This translates into CASSLAYFETQYF.

The chain combines TRBV12-5 with TRBJ1-4; D gene uncertain. The CDR3 has 14 amino acids. Germline loops: CDR1 LGHNT, CDR2 FRNRAP. V was cut by 5 bases and J by 8 bases, with 15 bases left in between. Written as DNA, the CDR3 is TGTGCTAGTGGTCTCACAGTCATCGCGGAAAAACTGTTTTTT. Its translation: CASGLTVIAEKLFF.

The chain couples TRBV5-1 to TRBJ2-7, with 8 bases that match TRBD2. The CDR3 has 15 residues. The V segment lost 0 bases and the J segment 4 bases; nucleotides outside the gene matches: 6. The germline V gene encodes CDR1 SGHRS and CDR2 YFSETQ. The CDR3 protein is CASSLVPAGAYEQYF. The CDR3 bases are TGCGCCAGCAGCTTGGTTCCAGCGGGAGCGTACGAGCAGTACTTC.

The rearrangement uses TRBV12-3 or TRBV12-4 and TRBJ2-4; tentatively, D is TRBD1 (6 bases). The ends were cut back, 7 bases at V and 12 bases at J, with 16 bases in the middle. This CDR3 region has 12 residues. DNA for the CDR3: TGTGCCAGCAATTCCCCGACAGGCCGTCAGTACTTC. Translated, it gives CASNSPTGRQYF.

The chain uses TRBV7-2 and TRBJ1-2, with D possibly TRBD1 on 5 matching bases. This CDR3 contains 15 residues. Germline V CDR1 and CDR2: SGHTA, FQGNSA. V lost 2 bases, J lost 4 bases, and 14 bases lay in between. As DNA, the CDR3 is TGTGCCAGCAGCTTATTCAGGGCAGACCTCTATGGCTACACCTTC. This encodes CASSLFRADLYGYTF.

This clone was seen once. The V and J genes are TRBV7-2 and TRBJ2-5; 10 bases align to TRBD2. The ends lost 5 bases at V and 3 bases at J; junction bases unmatched: 12. The CDR3 sequence is 17 residues long. Germline values: CDR1 SGHTA, CDR2 FQGNSA. The CDR3: CASSLSSGGEGKETQYF. CDR3 nucleotide sequence: TGTGCCAGCAGCCTATCTAGCGGGGGAGAGGGTAAAGAGACCCAGTACTTC.

The chain recombines TRBV25-1 with TRBJ1-1; no firm D call. CDR3 length: 13 residues. The ends were cut back, 6 bases at V and 6 bases at J, with 14 bases in the middle. The germline V gene encodes CDR1 MGHDK and CDR2 SYGVNS. CDR3 in DNA: TGTGCCAGCAGGCGGGCCGCGGGGTCTGAAGCTTTCTTT. Protein: CASRRAAGSEAFF.

V gene TRBV29-1 combines with J gene TRBJ2-7; 8 nucleotides agree with TRBD2. The J segment lost 1 base and the V segment lost 6 bases, leaving 5 bases of the junction unmatched. The germline CDR1 and CDR2 sequences are SQVTM and ANQGSEA. The CDR3 loop spans 13 amino acids. Here the CDR3 reads CSVSGLDSYEQYF. The DNA for the CDR3 is TGCAGCGTCTCGGGACTAGATTCCTACGAGCAGTACTTC.

This rearrangement joins TRBV29-1 to TRBJ1-1; no clear D gene. The ends were cut back, 6 bases at V and 1 base at J, with 9 bases in the middle. The CDR3 has 12 amino acids. CDR1 SQVTM and CDR2 ANQGSEA come from the germline V gene. CDR3 DNA: TGCAGCGTACACACAGAGAACACTGAAGCTTTCTTT. This encodes CSVHTENTEAFF.

This clone was found a few times. J is TRBJ2-7 and V is TRBV7-2; 13 positions match TRBD2. Trimming removed 5 bases from V and 3 bases from J; junction bases left unmatched: 4. This CDR3 spans 15 amino acids. CDR1 and CDR2 (germline): SGHTA, FQGNSA. The CDR3 here is CASSTRTSGSYEQYF. CDR3 sequence (DNA): TGTGCCAGCAGCACCCGGACTAGCGGGAGCTACGAGCAGTACTTC.

Note on this clone: An end of the junction differs from the germline gene, which may be a read error. The chain carries TRBV9 and TRBJ2-1; TRBD1 or TRBD2 may be the D gene (6 bases each). CDR3 length equals 14 residues. Looked up from germline, CDR1 is SGDLS and CDR2 is YYNGEE. In nucleotides, the CDR3 is TGTGCCAGCAGGGTAGGGGGGCTCTGTTACGAGCAGTTCTTC. Its protein is CASRVGGLCYEQFF.

The chain employs TRBV6-5 and TRBJ1-2; D might be TRBD1 (5 bases). This CDR3 spans 14 amino acids. Trimming removed 6 bases from V and 8 bases from J, with 19 bases in between. Germline-derived CDR1 and CDR2 are MNHEY and SVGAGI. The CDR3 coding sequence is TGTGCCAGCAGGTCCACCGGGACGGGGGGAGGCTACACCTTC. Its translation: CASRSTGTGGGYTF.

CDR3 amino acids: CASSRTGGPEVEQFF. CDR3 coding DNA: TGCGCCAGCAGCCGGACGGGGGGCCCCGAGGTTGAGCAGTTCTTC. The genes are TRBV5-1 and TRBJ2-1; D may be TRBD2 (7 bases). Germline V gives CDR1 SGHRS, CDR2 YFSETQ. The CDR3 contains 15 residues. V was trimmed by 4 bases and J by 9 bases, leaving 20 bases between them.